This T cell receptor (beta chain) was obtained from a study of blood T cell repertoires in COVID-19. Whole-study context: Researchers got acute and convalescent COVID-19 samples from the United States, Italy and Spain. In each case, the material was cDNA or gDNA derived from T cells, B-cell-depleted T cells, or PBMCs.

In the original workflow: Reference gene primer amplification in the assay estimated nucleated cell counts. Produced via immunoSEQ multiplex PCR; TCRdb's table is partial and in-frame only. V and J calls and clone size are copied from that table; D and trimming were computed from the DNA. The sample has about 250,000 clones; around 88% are singletons. This clone came up once. CDR3 length: 13 residues. CDR1 and CDR2 (germline): SQVTM, ANQGSEA. After removal of 8 bases from V and 3 bases from J, the junction contained 7 bases not matched to a gene. A Seattle source enrolled patients during active infection and followed them longitudinally.

The receptor was isolated from a woman at least 80 years old with COVID-19, enrolled during active disease. The chain employs TRBV29-1 and TRBJ2-4; 7 bases agree with TRBD1. The sequenced material came from peripheral blood. This chain's CDR3 is CSSVAGGKNIQYF. In DNA form, the CDR3 reads TGCAGCTCAGTCGCAGGGGGCAAAAACATTCAGTACTTC.